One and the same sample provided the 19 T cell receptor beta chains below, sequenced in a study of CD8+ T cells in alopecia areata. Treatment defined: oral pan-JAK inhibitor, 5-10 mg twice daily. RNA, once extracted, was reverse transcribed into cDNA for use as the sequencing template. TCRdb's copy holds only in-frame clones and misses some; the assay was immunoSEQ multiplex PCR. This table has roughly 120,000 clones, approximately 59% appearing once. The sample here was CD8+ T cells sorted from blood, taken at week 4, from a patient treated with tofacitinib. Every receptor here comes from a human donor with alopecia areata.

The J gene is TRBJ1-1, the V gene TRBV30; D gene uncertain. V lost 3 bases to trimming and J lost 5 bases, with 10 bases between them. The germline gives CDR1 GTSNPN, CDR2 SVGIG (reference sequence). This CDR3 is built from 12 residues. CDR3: CAWSAVLTEAFF. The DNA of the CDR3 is TGTGCCTGGAGCGCGGTTTTGACTGAAGCTTTCTTT.

CDR3 nucleotide sequence: TGCGCCAGCAGCCAAGATTCCCCCTTCGACAGGTGGTCGAACAATGAGCAGTTCTTC. Its protein is CASSQDSPFDRWSNNEQFF. The J gene is TRBJ2-1, the V gene TRBV4-1; maybe TRBD1 (6 bases). Germline loops: CDR1 MGHRA, CDR2 YSYEKL. The CDR3 has 19 amino acids. V gave up 0 bases and J gave up 5 bases, with 23 bases separating them.

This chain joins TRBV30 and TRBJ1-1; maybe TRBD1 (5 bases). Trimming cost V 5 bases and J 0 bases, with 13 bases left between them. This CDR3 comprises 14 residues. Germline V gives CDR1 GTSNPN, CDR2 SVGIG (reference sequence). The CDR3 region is CAWGDSGLNTEAFF. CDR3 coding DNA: TGTGCCTGGGGGGATTCAGGGCTGAACACTGAAGCTTTCTTT.

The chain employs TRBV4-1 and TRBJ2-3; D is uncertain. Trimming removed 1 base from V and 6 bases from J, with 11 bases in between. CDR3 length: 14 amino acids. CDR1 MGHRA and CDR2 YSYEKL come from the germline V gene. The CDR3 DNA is TGCGCCAGCAGCCAAGTGGGATTGGGTGATACGCAGTATTTT. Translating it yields CASSQVGLGDTQYF.

Here the CDR3 DNA reads TGTGCCAGCAGTGAATCCGCCGTCGGGGAGCTGTTTTTT. It codes for CASSESAVGELFF. The chain uses TRBV25-1 and TRBJ2-2; D remains unclear. With 1 base removed from V and 7 bases from J, the gap between germline ends came to 7 bases. The CDR3 runs to 13 residues. CDR1 MGHDK and CDR2 SYGVNS come from the germline V gene.

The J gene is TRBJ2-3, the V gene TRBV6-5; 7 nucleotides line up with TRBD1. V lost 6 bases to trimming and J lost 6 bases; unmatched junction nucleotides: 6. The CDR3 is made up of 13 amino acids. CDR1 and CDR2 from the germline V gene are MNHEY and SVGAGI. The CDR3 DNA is TGTGCCAGCAGCATCCTGACAGGGGATACGCAGTATTTT. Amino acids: CASSILTGDTQYF.

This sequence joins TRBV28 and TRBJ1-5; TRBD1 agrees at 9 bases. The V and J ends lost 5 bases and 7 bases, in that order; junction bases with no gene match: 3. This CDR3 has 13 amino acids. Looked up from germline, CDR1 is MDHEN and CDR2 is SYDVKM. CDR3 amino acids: CASSHTGGQPQHF. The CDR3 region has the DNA TGTGCCAGCAGTCATACAGGGGGCCAGCCCCAGCATTTT.

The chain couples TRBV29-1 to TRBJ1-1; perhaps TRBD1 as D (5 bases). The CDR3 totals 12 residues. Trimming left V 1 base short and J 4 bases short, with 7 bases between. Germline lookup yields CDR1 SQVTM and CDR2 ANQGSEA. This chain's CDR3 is CSVEVGGTEAFF. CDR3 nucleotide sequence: TGCAGCGTTGAAGTGGGGGGCACTGAAGCTTTCTTT.

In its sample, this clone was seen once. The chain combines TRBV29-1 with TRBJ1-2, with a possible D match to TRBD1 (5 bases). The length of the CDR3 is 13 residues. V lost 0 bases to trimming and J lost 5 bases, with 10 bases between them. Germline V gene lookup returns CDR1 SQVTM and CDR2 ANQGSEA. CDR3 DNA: TGCAGCGTTGAAGAGCCCAGGGCTTATGGCTACACCTTC. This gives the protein CSVEEPRAYGYTF.

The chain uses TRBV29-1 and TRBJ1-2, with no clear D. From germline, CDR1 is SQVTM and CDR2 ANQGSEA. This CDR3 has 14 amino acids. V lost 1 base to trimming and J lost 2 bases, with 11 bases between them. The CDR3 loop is CSVEAEWTNYGYTF. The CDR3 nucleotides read TGCAGCGTTGAAGCTGAGTGGACCAACTATGGCTACACCTTC.

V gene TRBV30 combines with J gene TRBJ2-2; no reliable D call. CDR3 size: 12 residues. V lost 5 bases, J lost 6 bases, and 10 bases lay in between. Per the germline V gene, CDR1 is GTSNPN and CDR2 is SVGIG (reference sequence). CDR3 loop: CAWSDAAGELFF. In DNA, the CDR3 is TGTGCCTGGTCGGACGCGGCCGGGGAGCTGTTTTTT.

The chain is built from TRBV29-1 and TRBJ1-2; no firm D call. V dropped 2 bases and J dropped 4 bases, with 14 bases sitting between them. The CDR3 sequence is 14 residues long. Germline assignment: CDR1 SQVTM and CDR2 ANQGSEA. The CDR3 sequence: CSVESGVGSYGYTF. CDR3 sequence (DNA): TGCAGCGTTGAATCTGGGGTGGGGTCCTATGGCTACACCTTC.

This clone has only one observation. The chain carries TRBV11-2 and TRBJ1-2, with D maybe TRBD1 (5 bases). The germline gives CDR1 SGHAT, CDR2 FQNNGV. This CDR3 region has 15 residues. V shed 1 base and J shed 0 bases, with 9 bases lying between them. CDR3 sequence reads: CASSLVGVSNYGYTF. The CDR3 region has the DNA TGTGCCAGCAGCTTAGTGGGGGTATCTAACTATGGCTACACCTTC.

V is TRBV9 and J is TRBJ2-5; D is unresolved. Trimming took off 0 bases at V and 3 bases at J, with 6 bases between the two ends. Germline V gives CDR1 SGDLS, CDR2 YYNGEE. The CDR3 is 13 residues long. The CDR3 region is CASSVAGEETQYF. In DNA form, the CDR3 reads TGTGCCAGCAGCGTAGCGGGTGAAGAGACCCAGTACTTC.

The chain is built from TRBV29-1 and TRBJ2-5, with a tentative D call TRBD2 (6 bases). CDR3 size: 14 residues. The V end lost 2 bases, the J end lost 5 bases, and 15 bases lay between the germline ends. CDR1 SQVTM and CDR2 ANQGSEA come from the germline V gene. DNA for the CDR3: TGCAGCGTTGAACCGCGGGATCGGGGGGAGACCCAGTACTTC. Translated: CSVEPRDRGETQYF.

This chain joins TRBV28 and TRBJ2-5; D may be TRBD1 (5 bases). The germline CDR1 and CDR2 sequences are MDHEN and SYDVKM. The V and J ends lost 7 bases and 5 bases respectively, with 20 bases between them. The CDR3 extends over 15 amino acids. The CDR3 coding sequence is TGTGCCAGCACCGCCGGAAGGGGCGTGATGGAGACCCAGTACTTC. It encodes CASTAGRGVMETQYF.

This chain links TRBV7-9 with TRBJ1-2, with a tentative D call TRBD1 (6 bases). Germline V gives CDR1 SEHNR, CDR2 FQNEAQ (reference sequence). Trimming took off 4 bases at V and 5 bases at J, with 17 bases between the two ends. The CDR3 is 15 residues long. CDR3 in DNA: TGTGCCAGCAGCTCGACCGGACAGTCTGGATATGGCTACACCTTC. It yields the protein CASSSTGQSGYGYTF. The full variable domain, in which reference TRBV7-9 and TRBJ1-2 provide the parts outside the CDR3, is DTGVSQNPRHKITKRGQNVTFRCDPISEHNRLYWYRQTLGQGPEFLTYFQNEAQLEKSRLLSDRFSAERPKGSFSTLEIQRTEQGDSAMYLCASSSTGQSGYGYTFGSGTRLTVV.

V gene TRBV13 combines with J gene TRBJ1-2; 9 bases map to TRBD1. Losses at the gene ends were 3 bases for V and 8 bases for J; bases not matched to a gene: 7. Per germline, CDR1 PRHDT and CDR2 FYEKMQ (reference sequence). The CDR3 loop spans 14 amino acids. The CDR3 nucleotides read TGTGCCAGCAGCTTCGGGACAGGGCGAGGCGGCTACACCTTC. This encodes CASSFGTGRGGYTF.

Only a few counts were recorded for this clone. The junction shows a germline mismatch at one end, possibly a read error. Written as DNA, the CDR3 is TGCGCCAGCAGTACTATTCGGGACTCCTTC. This translates into CASSTIRDSF. The V call is TRBV23-1, the J call TRBJ2-7; D possibly corresponds to TRBD2 (6 bases). TRBV23-1 is known as an ORF, though its function is uncertain. The CDR3 consists of 10 residues.